These T cell receptor beta chains were read from a single sample in a study of Graves' ophthalmopathy and Graves' hyperthyroidism. TCRdb passed the multiplex PCR reads through MiXCR, listing each CDR3 protein once. The sample consists of some 410,000 distinct CDR3 sequences, over 20% of them appearing once. The sequencing sample was made of peripheral blood. These receptors were collected from a woman aged 18-29 years with stable Graves' hyperthyroidism. Each CDR3 is given with its conserved first and last residue. D genes are given only for firm matches. Some rows mark clone size as missing; the rest say once, few, many or name a class of expanded clone.

v_gene	len	abundance	j_gene	d_gene	CDR3nt	CDR3aa
TRBV24-1	16	many	TRBJ2-5	TRBD2	TGTGCCACCAGTGATCAGACTAGCGGGAGATCGGAGACCCAGTACTTC	CATSDQTSGRSETQYF
TRBV19	14	many	TRBJ2-5	TRBD2	TGTGCCAGTAGTATTAGCGGGATTGGAGAGACCCAGTACTTC	CASSISGIGETQYF
TRBV5-1	15	many	TRBJ2-7	TRBD1	TGCGCCAGCAGCACGGGACAGTTCCACTCCTACGAGCAGTACTTC	CASSTGQFHSYEQYF
TRBV29-1	14	few	TRBJ2-7	TRBD1	TGCAGCGTTTCTAGGACAGGGGGCGTCTACGAGCAGTACTTC	CSVSRTGGVYEQYF
TRBV9	13	many	TRBJ1-1	NA	TGTGCCAGCAGCGCCCTGTCAAACACTGAAGCTTTCTTT	CASSALSNTEAFF
TRBV12-3/TRBV12-4	15	many	TRBJ2-7	NA	TGTGCCAGCAGTCTCAGGTATCTTAGTTCCTACGAGCAGTACTTC	CASSLRYLSSYEQYF
TRBV20-1	13	medium-sized	TRBJ1-2	NA	TGCAGTGTAGGAGAAGGGGCGCTGAATGGCTACACCTTC	CSVGEGALNGYTF
TRBV7-3	16	many	TRBJ2-2	NA	TGTGCCAGCAGCTTATACTCGGGAGCGGCCACCGGGGAGCTGTTTTTT	CASSLYSGAATGELFF
TRBV12-3/TRBV12-4	13	many	TRBJ2-5	NA	TGTGCCAGCAGCAGGACAGTTGGAGAGACCCAGTACTTC	CASSRTVGETQYF
TRBV6-5	15	many	TRBJ1-2	TRBD1	TGTGCCAGCAGTTACCACCGGGACAGGGACTATGGCTACACCTTC	CASSYHRDRDYGYTF
TRBV14	14	many	TRBJ2-5	NA	TGTGCCAGCAGCCAAGATTTCGTGCAAGAGACCCAGTACTTC	CASSQDFVQETQYF
TRBV11-2	15	NA	TRBJ2-7	TRBD1	TGTGCCAGCAGCTCATTAAGGACGAAGGGGGCCGAGCAGTACTTC	CASSSLRTKGAEQYF
TRBV12-3/TRBV12-4	12	once	TRBJ1-1	TRBD1	TGTGCCAGCAGGACAGGGACAGCTGAAGCTTTCTTT	CASRTGTAEAFF
TRBV6-1	15	NA	TRBJ2-2	TRBD1	TGTGCCAGCCAAGAGGGACAGAGAACAGACAGGGAGCTGTTTTTT	CASQEGQRTDRELFF
TRBV7-8	19	many	TRBJ2-4	NA	NA	CASSLFGPGEIVAKNIQYF
TRBV29-1	20	many	TRBJ1-2	NA	TGCAGCGTTGAAGGTCGTGGGGCCGCGCTAGGCGAAGTACTAGGGTATGGCTACACCTTC	CSVEGRGAALGEVLGYGYTF
TRBV28	12	many	TRBJ1-2	NA	TGTGCCAGCAGTCCAGTGCCAATACCCTACACCTTC	CASSPVPIPYTF
TRBV11-2	15	NA	TRBJ2-2	NA	TGTGCCAGCAGCTTAGACCGACTAGTCACCGGGGAGCTGTGTTTT	CASSLDRLVTGELCF
TRBV10-3	13	many	TRBJ1-2	NA	TGTGCCATCGCTACGACCCGAAACGGCGGCTACACCTTC	CAIATTRNGGYTF
TRBV5-4	13	many	TRBJ1-2	TRBD1	TGTGCCAGCAGCTCCACCGGGACAGACGGCTACACCTTC	CASSSTGTDGYTF
TRBV3-1	16	NA	TRBJ1-3	NA	TGTGCCAGCAGCCCGAGTAGGGGGGGACTCGGAAACACCATATATTTT	CASSPSRGGLGNTIYF
TRBV10-3	15	NA	TRBJ2-7	TRBD2	TGTGCCATCAGTGAGCCCCACGGGGGGGACTACGAGCAGTACTTC	CAISEPHGGDYEQYF
TRBV18	18	NA	TRBJ2-6	NA	TGTGCCAGCTCACCAATGGCGCCGTCCCCCTCTGGGGCCAACGTCCTGACTTTC	CASSPMAPSPSGANVLTF
TRBV27	15	many	TRBJ2-5	TRBD2	TGTGCCAGCAGGGAAACTAGCGCTTTCAGAGAGACCCAGTACTTC	CASRETSAFRETQYF
TRBV30	12	NA	TRBJ1-2	NA	TGTGCCTGGAGTGTAGTACAGGATGGCTACACCTTC	CAWSVVQDGYTF
TRBV7-6	12	many	TRBJ1-5	NA	TGTGCCAGCAGTCACAGGGATCAGCCCCAGCATTTT	CASSHRDQPQHF
TRBV5-1	18	NA	TRBJ2-5	TRBD1	TGCGCCAGCAGCTCAACAGGGGGCGCGGGACGTCCTGGAGAGACCCAGTACTTC	CASSSTGGAGRPGETQYF
TRBV12-3/TRBV12-4	13	many	TRBJ2-7	NA	TGTGCCAGCAGTTTAGAGTCCGGCTACGAGCAGTACTTC	CASSLESGYEQYF